One and the same sample provided the 23 T cell receptor beta chains below, sequenced in a study of Ad26.COV2.S vaccination and SARS-CoV-2 variants. The treatment here: some 19 received Ad26.COV2.S at low or high dose, single or two shots; about 5 received placebo; per-sample allocation not given. At day 63 after the first vaccine or placebo injection, samples were drawn. Clones were read by immunoSEQ multiplex PCR, and TCRdb kept only the in-frame ones, dropping some. Found here are about 440,000 clones, 90% of them singletons; the top ten hold approximately 4.5%. The input for sequencing was peripheral blood, taken in a trial of Ad26.COV2.S vaccine versus placebo. The receptors were gathered from a person aged 18 to 65 who received the Ad26.COV2.S COVID-19 vaccine or a placebo.

The V and J genes are TRBV13 and TRBJ2-1; 10 positions match TRBD2. This CDR3 is built from 15 residues. In germline, CDR1 is PRHDT, CDR2 FYEKMQ (reference sequence). With 5 bases clipped from V and 9 bases from J, the junction kept 10 bases outside the gene matches. CDR3 nucleotides: TGTGCCAGCAGCGAGGAGCGGGAGGGCTTCGCTGAGCAGTTCTTC. Protein product: CASSEEREGFAEQFF.

The chain has TRBV27 and TRBJ1-5; TRBD1 matches at 8 bases. Germline CDR1 MNHEY, CDR2 SMNVEV (reference sequence). This CDR3 spans 15 amino acids. With 4 bases clipped from V and 2 bases from J, the junction kept 4 bases outside the gene matches. The CDR3 region is CASSWAGGRNQPQHF. CDR3 DNA sequence: TGTGCCAGCAGTTGGGCAGGGGGCCGCAATCAGCCCCAGCATTTT.

This chain uses TRBV27 with TRBJ1-6; 7 bases match TRBD1. Trimming at V came to 3 bases and at J to 0 bases, leaving 8 bases not matched to a gene. This CDR3 comprises 18 residues. Germline V gene data show CDR1 as MNHEY and CDR2 as SMNVEV (reference sequence). For the CDR3, the DNA is TGTGCCAGCAGTTTTCTAATAGGGGGCAGCTCCTATAATTCACCCCTCCACTTT. Its protein is CASSFLIGGSSYNSPLHF.

The CDR3 DNA reads as TGTGCCAGCAGCCCGACTTTTTCAGATACGCAGTATTTT. It specifies CASSPTFSDTQYF. The chain uses TRBV5-4 and TRBJ2-3; no firm D call. The CDR3 runs 13 residues. Germline assignment: CDR1 SGHNT and CDR2 YYREEE (reference sequence). The V gene lost 4 bases and the J gene lost 4 bases, with 10 bases spanning the gap.

This sequence joins TRBV3-1 (or the pseudogene TRBV3-2) and TRBJ2-7; 7 nucleotides align to TRBD2. Germline CDR1 reads LGHDT; CDR2 reads YNNKEL (reference sequence). The CDR3 extends over 17 amino acids. V shed 4 bases and J 2 bases; nucleotides not matched to a gene: 14. CDR3 coding DNA: TGTGCCAGCAGCCGGAGCGGGACGGGGGGTCGCCCCTACGAGCAGTACTTC. This translates into CASSRSGTGGRPYEQYF.

This chain joins TRBV14 and TRBJ2-7, with 7 bases fitting TRBD2. The CDR3 covers 17 residues. Trimming cost V 1 base and J 6 bases; bases outside gene matches: 15. Germline lookup yields CDR1 SGHDN and CDR2 FVKESK. The CDR3 protein is CASSQVEGGGRAFEQYF. The DNA of the CDR3 is TGTGCCAGCAGCCAAGTAGAAGGAGGAGGGAGGGCCTTCGAGCAGTACTTC.

J is TRBJ1-2 and V is TRBV2, with no clear D. Germline V CDR1 and CDR2: SNHLY, FYNNEI. The germline V and J ends were trimmed by 3 bases and 2 bases, with 7 bases remaining between them. This CDR3 has 13 amino acids. CDR3: CASSEARNYGYTF. In nucleotides, the CDR3 is TGTGCCAGCAGTGAGGCCAGGAACTATGGCTACACCTTC.

The sample holds one count of this clone. This chain connects TRBV19 to TRBJ2-7; no clear D. V lost 3 bases to trimming and J lost 5 bases, with 17 bases between them. This CDR3 is built from 15 residues. Germline V gene sequence: CDR1 LNHDA, CDR2 SQIVND (reference sequence). The CDR3, as DNA: TGTGCCAGTAGTATGCTAGGAGCAGGTAGAAACGAGCAGTACTTC. It codes for CASSMLGAGRNEQYF.

This chain links TRBV29-1 with TRBJ2-1; no clear D. This CDR3 region has 12 residues. CDR1 SQVTM and CDR2 ANQGSEA come from the germline V gene. V lost 6 bases and J lost 3, with 9 bases in between. In nucleotides, the CDR3 is TGCAGCGTCCACCTGGTCTACAATGAGCAGTTCTTC. Translating gives CSVHLVYNEQFF.

V usage is TRBV18 and J usage is TRBJ2-7; D is undetermined. V lost 2 bases and J 6 bases, leaving 5 bases between the germline ends. This CDR3 has 11 amino acids. Germline CDR1 reads KGHSH; CDR2 reads LQKENI. CDR3: CASSPGSEQYF. The CDR3 bases are TGTGCCAGCTCACCAGGGTCCGAGCAGTACTTC.

This chain joins TRBV10-1 and TRBJ2-1; D is unclear. The CDR3 is 13 residues long. CDR1 WNHNN and CDR2 SYGVQD come from the germline V gene (reference sequence). V was shortened by 2 bases and J by 8 bases, with 10 bases between the two germline ends. CDR3 sequence reads: CASSEVTGYEQFF. CDR3 in DNA: TGCGCCAGCAGTGAGGTGACGGGTTATGAGCAGTTCTTC.

The chain links TRBV4-2 to TRBJ2-1, with D unclear. The germline V gene encodes CDR1 LGHNA and CDR2 YNFKEQ. The CDR3 is 17 residues long. V was trimmed by 1 base and J by 0 bases, leaving 13 bases between them. CDR3 sequence: CASSQVADQSSYNEQFF. The CDR3 DNA is TGTGCCAGCAGCCAAGTCGCTGACCAAAGCTCCTACAATGAGCAGTTCTTC.

This clone was counted between two and nine times. The chain recombines TRBV28 with TRBJ2-7, with D possibly being TRBD1 (5 bases). Germline CDR1 is MDHEN and CDR2 is SYDVKM. Trimming took off 3 bases at V and 3 bases at J, with 15 bases between the two ends. CDR3 size: 15 residues. CDR3 sequence: CASSLWGGQSYEQYF. The CDR3 DNA reads TGTGCCAGCAGTTTGTGGGGTGGACAAAGCTACGAGCAGTACTTC.

The V call is TRBV9, the J call TRBJ2-7; maybe TRBD1 (6 bases). Germline values: CDR1 SGDLS, CDR2 YYNGEE. Trimming cost V 4 bases and J 2 bases, with 16 bases left between them. The CDR3 length is 15 residues. CDR3 loop: CASSSEGDQTYEQYF. The CDR3 DNA sequence: TGTGCCAGCAGCTCAGAGGGGGACCAAACCTACGAGCAGTACTTC.

The chain links TRBV6-2 or TRBV6-3 to TRBJ1-1, with D hard to call. The germline V and J ends were trimmed by 6 bases and 5 bases, with 13 bases remaining between them. CDR1 is MNHEY, CDR2 SVGEGT, per germline. This CDR3 is 13 amino acids long. The CDR3 sequence: CASSHRANTEAFF. The CDR3, as DNA: TGTGCCAGCAGCCACCGGGCAAATACTGAAGCTTTCTTT.

This clone has just one count. In the same sample, other DNA sequences code for this CDR3. V and J are TRBV6-2 or TRBV6-3 and TRBJ2-5; D is undetermined. The germline V gene has CDR1 MNHEY and CDR2 SVGEGT. The CDR3 covers 12 residues. The V and J ends lost 2 bases and 1 base respectively, with 2 bases between them. CDR3 loop: CASSYPQETQYF. The CDR3, as DNA: TGTGCCAGCAGTTACCCCCAAGAGACCCAGTACTTC.

The J gene is TRBJ2-7, the V gene TRBV7-2, with D perhaps TRBD1 or TRBD2 (6 bases each). V lost 0 bases and J lost 4, with 13 bases in between. The CDR3 loop spans 15 amino acids. Germline V gives CDR1 SGHTA, CDR2 FQGNSA. CDR3 in amino acids: CASSLAGGRWYEQYF. The CDR3 coding sequence is TGTGCCAGCAGCTTAGCAGGGGGGCGCTGGTACGAGCAGTACTTC.

The chain has TRBV18 and TRBJ2-7; a possible D gene is TRBD2 (6 bases). V was shortened by 0 bases and J by 7 bases, with 10 bases between the two germline ends. There are 13 residues in the CDR3. The germline V gene has CDR1 KGHSH and CDR2 LQKENI. DNA for the CDR3: TGTGCCAGCTCACCACCGCGGAGGGGAGAGCAGTACTTC. It is translated as CASSPPRRGEQYF.

This clone has only a few counts. This chain joins TRBV18 and TRBJ2-7; D is ambiguous. Trimming removed 3 bases from V and 5 bases from J, with 11 bases in between. Germline-derived CDR1 and CDR2 are KGHSH and LQKENI. The CDR3 covers 13 residues. The DNA for the CDR3 is TGTGCCAGCTCACCCCTATTTGGCCACGAGCAGTACTTC. Amino acids: CASSPLFGHEQYF.

The chain is built from TRBV19 and TRBJ2-2, with 7 bases aligning to TRBD1. V was clipped by 6 bases and J by 4 bases; unmatched bases: 11. Germline loops: CDR1 LNHDA, CDR2 SQIVND (reference sequence). The CDR3 sequence is 16 residues long. CDR3 region: CASRIWGTERTGELFF. The CDR3 DNA reads TGTGCCAGTAGAATATGGGGGACAGAGCGCACCGGGGAGCTGTTTTTT.

The rearrangement joins TRBV28 to TRBJ2-1, with TRBD1 identical over 8 bases. The CDR3 runs 13 residues. Trimming took 2 bases from V and 10 from J; bases not matched to a gene: 4. Looked up from germline, CDR1 is MDHEN and CDR2 is SYDVKM. In DNA, the CDR3 is TGTGCCAGCAGTTTAGCCGGGACAGGAGAGCAGTTCTTC. The encoded protein is CASSLAGTGEQFF.

Notes on this clone: This specimen includes other DNA sequences encoding the same CDR3. The chain links TRBV5-1 to TRBJ2-3; perhaps D is TRBD1 or TRBD2 (6 bases each). The germline V gene has CDR1 SGHRS and CDR2 YFSETQ. The V end was cut by 0 bases, the J end by 2 bases, with 10 bases between. The CDR3 is 15 amino acids. In DNA, the CDR3 is TGCGCCAGCAGCTTGGCCGGGGGCCCCACAGATACGCAGTATTTT. Protein sequence: CASSLAGGPTDTQYF.

V and J are TRBV19 and TRBJ1-2, with TRBD1 matching over 7 bases. The CDR3 has 14 amino acids. CDR1 is LNHDA, CDR2 SQIVND, per germline (reference sequence). V was clipped by 4 bases and J by 7 bases; unmatched bases: 9. The CDR3 bases are TGTGCCAGTAGTACAACCTTGACAGGGTCTGGCTACACCTTC. This translates into CASSTTLTGSGYTF.